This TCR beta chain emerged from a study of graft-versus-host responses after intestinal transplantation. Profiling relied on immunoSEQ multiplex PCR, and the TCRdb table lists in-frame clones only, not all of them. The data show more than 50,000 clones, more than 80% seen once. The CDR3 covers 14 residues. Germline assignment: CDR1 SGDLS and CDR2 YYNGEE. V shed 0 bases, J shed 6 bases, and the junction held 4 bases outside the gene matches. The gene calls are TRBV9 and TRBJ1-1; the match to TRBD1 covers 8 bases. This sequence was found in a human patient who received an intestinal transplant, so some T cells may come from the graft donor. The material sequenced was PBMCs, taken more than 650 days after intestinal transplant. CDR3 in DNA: TGTGCCAGCAGCGTAGACCGCAGGGGGCCTGAAGCTTTCTTT. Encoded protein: CASSVDRRGPEAFF.